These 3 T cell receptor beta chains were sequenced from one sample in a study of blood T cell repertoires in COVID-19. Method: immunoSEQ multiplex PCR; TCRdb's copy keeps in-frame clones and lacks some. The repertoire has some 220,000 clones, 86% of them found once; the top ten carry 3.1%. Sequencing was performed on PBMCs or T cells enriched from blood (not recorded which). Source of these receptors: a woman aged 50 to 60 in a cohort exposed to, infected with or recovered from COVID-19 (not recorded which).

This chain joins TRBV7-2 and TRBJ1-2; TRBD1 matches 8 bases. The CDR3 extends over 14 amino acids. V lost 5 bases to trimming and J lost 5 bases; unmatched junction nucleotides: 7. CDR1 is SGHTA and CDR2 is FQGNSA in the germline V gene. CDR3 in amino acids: CASSPDRASYGYTF. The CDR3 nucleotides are TGTGCCAGCAGCCCGGACAGGGCTTCTTATGGCTACACCTTC.

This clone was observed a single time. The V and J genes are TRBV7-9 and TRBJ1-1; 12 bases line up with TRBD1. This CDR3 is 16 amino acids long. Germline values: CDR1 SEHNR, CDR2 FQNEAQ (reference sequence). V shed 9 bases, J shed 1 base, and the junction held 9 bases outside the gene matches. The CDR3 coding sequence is TGTGCCAGTTCGCCGGGACAGGGGGCCGCGAACACTGAAGCTTTCTTT. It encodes CASSPGQGAANTEAFF. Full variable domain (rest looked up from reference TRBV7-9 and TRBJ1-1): DTGVSQNPRHKITKRGQNVTFRCDPISEHNRLYWYRQTLGQGPEFLTYFQNEAQLEKSRLLSDRFSAERPKGSFSTLEIQRTEQGDSAMYLCASSPGQGAANTEAFFGQGTRLTVV.

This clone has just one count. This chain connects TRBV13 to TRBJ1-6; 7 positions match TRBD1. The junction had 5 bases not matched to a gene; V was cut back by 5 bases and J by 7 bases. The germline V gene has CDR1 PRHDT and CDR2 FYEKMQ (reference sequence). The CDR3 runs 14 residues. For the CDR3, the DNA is TGTGCCAGCAGCCACGGGACAGCAAATTCACCCCTCCACTTT. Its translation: CASSHGTANSPLHF.